This T cell receptor (beta chain) was obtained from a study of blood T cell repertoires in COVID-19. Study summary: The analysed material was cDNA or gDNA that came from T cells, B-cell-depleted T cells, or PBMCs.

Some clones are missing from TCRdb's copy, which holds only in-frame ones; the method was immunoSEQ multiplex PCR. The profile shows roughly 290,000 clones, 85% to 90% of them singletons. Germline V gene lookup returns CDR1 SGHRS and CDR2 YFSETQ. This CDR3 has 15 amino acids. Trimming left V 3 bases short and J 0 bases short, with 9 bases between. The V gene is TRBV5-1, the J gene TRBJ2-2; D not resolved. Material for sequencing was peripheral blood. This receptor was identified in a man in his thirties or forties with acute or convalescent COVID-19. The CDR3 here is CASSSAVTNTGELFF. Written as DNA, the CDR3 is TGCGCCAGCAGCTCGGCGGTCACGAACACCGGGGAGCTGTTTTTT.